The T cell receptor (beta chain) described here comes from a study of blood T cell repertoires in COVID-19. Sequencing used immunoSEQ multiplex PCR; TCRdb keeps in-frame clones, though not all of them. This repertoire shows around 100,000 clones, roughly 82% found once; its top ten account for about 12%. The CDR3 sequence is 17 residues long. Trimming cost V 2 bases and J 4 bases; bases outside gene matches: 9. Per germline, CDR1 SGHTA and CDR2 FQGNSA. This sequence joins TRBV7-2 and TRBJ2-1; 9 bases are a match to TRBD2. The sequence was collected from a human donor in a cohort sampled during active COVID-19. The sequencing input was peripheral blood. The CDR3 reads CASSLRDGGGAYNEQFF. CDR3 in DNA: TGTGCCAGCAGCTTACGGGACGGCGGGGGGGCTTACAATGAGCAGTTCTTC.